A single T cell receptor (beta chain) is shown here with its context. As yet, its antigen is unknown. The CDR3 covers 13 residues. The ends were cut back, 0 bases at V and 5 bases at J, with 10 bases in the middle. In germline, CDR1 is DFQATT, CDR2 SNEGSKA (reference sequence). This specimen belongs to a study of breast tumors, draining lymph nodes, adjacent tissues. Study conclusions and caveats: Tumors had less TCR diversity than lymph nodes, more than nontumor tissue. That most tumor T cells come from lymph nodes remained unproven. The data were judged consistent with most tumor T cells coming from lymph node and expanding in tumor.

MiXCR, run by TCRdb on the multiplex PCR reads, gives a single entry per CDR3 protein. The sample includes fewer than 80,000 distinct CDR3 sequences, less than 45% of them seen just once. The clonotype comes from a female donor with breast cancer. Some clones in this sample may be carry-over from other donors' samples. The chain uses TRBV20-1 and TRBJ1-1; D is uncertain. Sequenced sample: breast tumor tissue. This CDR3 reads CSARDKGGTEAFF. The CDR3 nucleotides are TGCAGTGCTAGAGATAAGGGAGGGACTGAAGCTTTCTTT.